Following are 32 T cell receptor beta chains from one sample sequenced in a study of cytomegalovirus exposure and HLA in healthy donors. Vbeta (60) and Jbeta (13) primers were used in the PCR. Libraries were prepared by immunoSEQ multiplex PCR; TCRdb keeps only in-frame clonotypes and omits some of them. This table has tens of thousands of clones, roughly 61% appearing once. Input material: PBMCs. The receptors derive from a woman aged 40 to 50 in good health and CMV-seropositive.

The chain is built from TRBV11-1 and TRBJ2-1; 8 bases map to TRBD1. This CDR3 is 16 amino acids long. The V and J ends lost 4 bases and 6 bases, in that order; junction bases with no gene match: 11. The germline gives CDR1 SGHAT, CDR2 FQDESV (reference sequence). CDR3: CASSSSRGRLGNEQFF. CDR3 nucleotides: TGTGCCAGCAGCTCATCCAGGGGGCGCCTGGGCAATGAGCAGTTCTTC.

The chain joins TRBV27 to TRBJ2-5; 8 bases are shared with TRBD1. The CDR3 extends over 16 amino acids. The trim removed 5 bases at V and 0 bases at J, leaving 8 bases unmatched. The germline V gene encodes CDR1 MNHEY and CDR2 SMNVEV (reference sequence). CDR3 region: CASSPTIQGDQETQYF. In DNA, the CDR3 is TGTGCCAGCAGTCCTACCATACAGGGGGACCAAGAGACCCAGTACTTC.

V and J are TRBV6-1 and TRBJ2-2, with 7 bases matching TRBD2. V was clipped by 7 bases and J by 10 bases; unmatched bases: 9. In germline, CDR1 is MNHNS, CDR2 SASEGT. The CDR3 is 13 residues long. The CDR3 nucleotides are TGTGCCAGCACAAAACTGGGGGGGATGGAGCTGTTTTTT. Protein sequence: CASTKLGGMELFF.

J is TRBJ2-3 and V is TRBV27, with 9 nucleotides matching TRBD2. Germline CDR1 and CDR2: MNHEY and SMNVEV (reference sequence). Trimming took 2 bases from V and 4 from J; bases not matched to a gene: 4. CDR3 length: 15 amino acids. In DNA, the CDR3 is TGTGCCAGCAGTTTAGCGGGAGGGTGGGCAGATACGCAGTATTTT. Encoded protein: CASSLAGGWADTQYF.

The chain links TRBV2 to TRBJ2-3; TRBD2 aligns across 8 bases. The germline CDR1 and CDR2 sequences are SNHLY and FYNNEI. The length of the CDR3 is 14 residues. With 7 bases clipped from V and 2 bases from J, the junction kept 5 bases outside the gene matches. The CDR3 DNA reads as TGTGCCAGCACTGGGACTAGATCCACAGATACGCAGTATTTT. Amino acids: CASTGTRSTDTQYF.

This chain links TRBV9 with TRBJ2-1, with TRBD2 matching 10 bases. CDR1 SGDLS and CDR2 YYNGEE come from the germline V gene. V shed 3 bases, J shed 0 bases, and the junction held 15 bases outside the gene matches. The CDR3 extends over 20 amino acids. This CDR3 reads CASSGRTSGPESSSYNEQFF. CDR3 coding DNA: TGTGCCAGCAGCGGACGGACTAGCGGCCCTGAAAGCAGCTCCTACAATGAGCAGTTCTTC. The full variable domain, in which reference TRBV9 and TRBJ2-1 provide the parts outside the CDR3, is DSGVTQTPKHLITATGQRVTLRCSPRSGDLSVYWYQQSLDQGLQFLIQYYNGEERAKGNILERFSAQQFPDLHSELNLSSLELGDSALYFCASSGRTSGPESSSYNEQFFGPGTRLTVL.

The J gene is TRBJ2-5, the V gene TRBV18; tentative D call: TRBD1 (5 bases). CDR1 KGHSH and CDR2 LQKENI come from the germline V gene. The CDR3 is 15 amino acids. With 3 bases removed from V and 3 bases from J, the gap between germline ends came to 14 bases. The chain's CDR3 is CASSPRAGQEETQYF. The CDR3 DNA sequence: TGTGCCAGCTCACCTAGGGCAGGGCAGGAAGAGACCCAGTACTTC.

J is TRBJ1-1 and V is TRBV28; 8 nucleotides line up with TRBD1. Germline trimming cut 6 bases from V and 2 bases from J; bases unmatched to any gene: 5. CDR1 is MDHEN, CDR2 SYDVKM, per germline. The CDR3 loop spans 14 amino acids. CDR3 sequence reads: CASRQGALNTEAFF. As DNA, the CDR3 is TGTGCCAGCAGGCAGGGGGCGCTCAACACTGAAGCTTTCTTT.

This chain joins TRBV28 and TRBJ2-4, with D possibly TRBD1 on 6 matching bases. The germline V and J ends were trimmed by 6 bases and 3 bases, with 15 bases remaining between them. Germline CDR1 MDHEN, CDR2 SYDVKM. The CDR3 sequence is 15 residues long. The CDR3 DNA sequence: TGTGCCAGCAGCTCGACAGGTTTCGACAAAAACATTCAGTACTTC. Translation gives CASSSTGFDKNIQYF.

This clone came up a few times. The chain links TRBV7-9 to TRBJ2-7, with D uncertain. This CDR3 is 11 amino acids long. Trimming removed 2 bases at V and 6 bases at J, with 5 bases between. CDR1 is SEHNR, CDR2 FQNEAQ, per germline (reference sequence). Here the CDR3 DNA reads TGTGCCAGCAGCTTAAACTCCGAGCAGTACTTC. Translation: CASSLNSEQYF.

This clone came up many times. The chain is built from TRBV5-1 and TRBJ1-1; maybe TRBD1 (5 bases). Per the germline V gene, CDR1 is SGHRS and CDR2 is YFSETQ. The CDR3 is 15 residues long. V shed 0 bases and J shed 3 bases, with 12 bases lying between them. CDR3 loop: CASSLAQGMDTEAFF. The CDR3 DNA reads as TGCGCCAGCAGCTTGGCCCAGGGAATGGACACTGAAGCTTTCTTT.

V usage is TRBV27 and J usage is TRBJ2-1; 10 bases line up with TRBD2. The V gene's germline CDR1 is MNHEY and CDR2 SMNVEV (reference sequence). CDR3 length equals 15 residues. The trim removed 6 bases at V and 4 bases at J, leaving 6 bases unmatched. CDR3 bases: TGTGCCAGCAGGGCCTCTAGCGGGAGATACAATGAGCAGTTCTTC. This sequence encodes CASRASSGRYNEQFF.

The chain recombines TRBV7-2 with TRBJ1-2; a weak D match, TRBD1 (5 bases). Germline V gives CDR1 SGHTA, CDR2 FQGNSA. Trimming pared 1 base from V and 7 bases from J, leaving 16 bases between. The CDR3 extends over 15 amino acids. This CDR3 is CASSLGRSGSGGYTF. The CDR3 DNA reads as TGTGCCAGCAGCTTAGGTCGATCAGGGTCCGGTGGCTACACCTTC.

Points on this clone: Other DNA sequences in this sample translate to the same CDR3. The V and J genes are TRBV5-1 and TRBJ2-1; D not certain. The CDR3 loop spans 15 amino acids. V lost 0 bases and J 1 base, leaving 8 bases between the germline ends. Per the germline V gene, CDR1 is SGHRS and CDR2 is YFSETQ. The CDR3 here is CASSLGVLSYNEQFF. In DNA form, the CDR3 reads TGCGCCAGCAGCTTGGGTGTGTTATCCTACAATGAGCAGTTCTTC.

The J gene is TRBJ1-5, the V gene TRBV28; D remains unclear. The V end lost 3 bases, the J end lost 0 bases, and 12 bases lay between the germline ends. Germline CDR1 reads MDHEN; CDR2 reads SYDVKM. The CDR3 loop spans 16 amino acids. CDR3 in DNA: TGTGCCAGCAGTTTCGTGGGCAGCTATAGCAATCAGCCCCAGCATTTT. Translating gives CASSFVGSYSNQPQHF.

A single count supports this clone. CDR3 sequence: CASSERPPYEQYF. The CDR3, as DNA: TGTGCCAGCAGTGAGCGGCCTCCCTACGAGCAGTACTTC. This sequence joins TRBV27 and TRBJ2-7; a possible D gene is TRBD2 (5 bases). Trimming took off 5 bases at V and 2 bases at J, with 10 bases between the two ends. Germline loops: CDR1 MNHEY, CDR2 SMNVEV (reference sequence). CDR3 size: 13 residues.

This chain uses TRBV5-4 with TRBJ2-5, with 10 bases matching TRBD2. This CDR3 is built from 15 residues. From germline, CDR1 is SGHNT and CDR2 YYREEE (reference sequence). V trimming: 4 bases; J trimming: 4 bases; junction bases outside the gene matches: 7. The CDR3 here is CASSAAGGPRETQYF. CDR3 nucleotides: TGTGCCAGCAGCGCAGCGGGAGGGCCTCGAGAGACCCAGTACTTC.

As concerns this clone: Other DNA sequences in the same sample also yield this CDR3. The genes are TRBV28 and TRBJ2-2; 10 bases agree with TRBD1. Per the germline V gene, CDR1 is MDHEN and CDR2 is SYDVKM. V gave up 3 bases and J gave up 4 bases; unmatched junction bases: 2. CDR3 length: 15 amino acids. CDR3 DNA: TGTGCCAGCAGTTTCAGGACAGGGGGCACCGGGGAGCTGTTTTTT. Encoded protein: CASSFRTGGTGELFF.

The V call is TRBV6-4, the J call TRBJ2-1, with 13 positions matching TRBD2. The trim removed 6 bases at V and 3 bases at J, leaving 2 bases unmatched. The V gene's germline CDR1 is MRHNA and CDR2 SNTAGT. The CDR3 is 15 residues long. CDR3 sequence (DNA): TGTGCCAGCAGCCGGACTAGCGGGAGCTACAATGAGCAGTTCTTC. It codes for CASSRTSGSYNEQFF.

CDR3 in DNA: TGTGCCACCAGACGAGGTCGGAATGAAAAACTGTTTTTT. Translated: CATRRGRNEKLFF. The V call is TRBV19, the J call TRBJ1-4; D uncertain. From germline, CDR1 is LNHDA and CDR2 SQIVND (reference sequence). This CDR3 spans 13 amino acids. V was trimmed by 10 bases and J by 5 bases, leaving 14 bases between them.

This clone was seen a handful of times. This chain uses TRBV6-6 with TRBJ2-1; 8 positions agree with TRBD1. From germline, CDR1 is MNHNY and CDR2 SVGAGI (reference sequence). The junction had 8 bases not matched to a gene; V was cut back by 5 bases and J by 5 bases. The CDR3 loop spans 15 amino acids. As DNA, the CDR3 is TGTGCCAGCAGTCTAACACGGACAGGGAACAATGAGCAGTTCTTC. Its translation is CASSLTRTGNNEQFF.

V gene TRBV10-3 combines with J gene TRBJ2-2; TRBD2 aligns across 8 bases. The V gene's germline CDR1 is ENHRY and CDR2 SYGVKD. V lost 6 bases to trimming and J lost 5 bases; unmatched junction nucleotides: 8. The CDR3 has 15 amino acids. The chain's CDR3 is CAIRIGPGGTGELFF. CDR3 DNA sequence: TGTGCCATCAGGATTGGCCCGGGGGGGACCGGGGAGCTGTTTTTT.

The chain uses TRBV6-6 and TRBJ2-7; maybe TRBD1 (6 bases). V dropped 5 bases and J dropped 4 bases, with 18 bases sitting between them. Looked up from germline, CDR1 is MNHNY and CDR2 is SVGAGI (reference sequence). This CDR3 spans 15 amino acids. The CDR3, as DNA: TGTGCCAGCAGTCCGACAGGTTTAGGTGGGTACGAGCAGTACTTC. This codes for CASSPTGLGGYEQYF.

The CDR3 is CATSSDLGNQPQHF. The CDR3 DNA is TGTGCCACCAGTTCGGACTTGGGCAATCAGCCCCAGCATTTT. The chain joins TRBV15 to TRBJ1-5, with no clear D. CDR3 length equals 14 residues. V lost 6 bases to trimming and J lost 2 bases, with 11 bases between them. CDR1 is LNHNV, CDR2 YYDKDF, per germline (reference sequence).

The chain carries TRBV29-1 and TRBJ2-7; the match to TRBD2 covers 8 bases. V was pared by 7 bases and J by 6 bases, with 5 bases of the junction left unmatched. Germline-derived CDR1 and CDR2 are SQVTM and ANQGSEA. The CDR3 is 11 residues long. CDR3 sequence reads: CSAGLAPEQYF. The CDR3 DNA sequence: TGCAGCGCAGGACTAGCTCCCGAGCAGTACTTC.

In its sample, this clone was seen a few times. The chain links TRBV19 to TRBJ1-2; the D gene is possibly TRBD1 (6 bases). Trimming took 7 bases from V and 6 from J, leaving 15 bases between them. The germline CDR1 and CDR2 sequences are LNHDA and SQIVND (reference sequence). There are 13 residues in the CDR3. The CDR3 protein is CASNLRGADGYTF. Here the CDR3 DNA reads TGTGCCAGTAACCTACGGGGGGCGGATGGCTACACCTTC.

CDR3 loop: CASSGGGFNQPQHF. Here the CDR3 DNA reads TGTGCCAGCAGTGGCGGGGGTTTCAATCAGCCCCAGCATTTT. V usage is TRBV6-1 and J usage is TRBJ1-5, with D maybe TRBD1 (5 bases). V lost 4 bases and J lost 3, with 10 bases in between. The CDR3 is made up of 14 amino acids. The germline V gene encodes CDR1 MNHNS and CDR2 SASEGT.

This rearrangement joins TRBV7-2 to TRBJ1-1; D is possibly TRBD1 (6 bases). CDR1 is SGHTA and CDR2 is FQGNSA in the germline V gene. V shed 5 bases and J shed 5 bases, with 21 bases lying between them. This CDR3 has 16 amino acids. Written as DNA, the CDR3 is TGTGCCAGCAGCCCCGCGCGGGGGGCTAGGGGGACTGAAGCTTTCTTT. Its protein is CASSPARGARGTEAFF.

The CDR3 DNA sequence: TGTGCCAGCTCACCCCTCCAGGGTACCCAAGAGACCCAGTACTTC. It translates to CASSPLQGTQETQYF. The V call is TRBV18, the J call TRBJ2-5; maybe TRBD1 (5 bases). The V and J ends lost 3 bases and 1 base respectively, with 12 bases between them. The CDR3 is made up of 15 amino acids. Per the germline V gene, CDR1 is KGHSH and CDR2 is LQKENI.

CDR3 region: CASSSRLARETQYF. CDR3 nucleotide sequence: TGTGCCAGCAGCTCACGACTAGCGAGGGAGACCCAGTACTTC. V gene TRBV7-7 combines with J gene TRBJ2-5; 8 bases are shared with TRBD2. The junction had 6 bases not matched to a gene; V was cut back by 4 bases and J by 5 bases. The CDR3 contains 14 residues. Germline CDR1 reads SSHAT; CDR2 reads FNYEAQ (reference sequence).

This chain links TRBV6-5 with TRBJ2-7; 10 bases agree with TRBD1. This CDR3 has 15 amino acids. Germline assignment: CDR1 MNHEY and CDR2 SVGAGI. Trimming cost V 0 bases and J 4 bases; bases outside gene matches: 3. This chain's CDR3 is CASSYSGTGEYEQYF. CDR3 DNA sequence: TGTGCCAGCAGTTACTCCGGGACAGGGGAATACGAGCAGTACTTC.

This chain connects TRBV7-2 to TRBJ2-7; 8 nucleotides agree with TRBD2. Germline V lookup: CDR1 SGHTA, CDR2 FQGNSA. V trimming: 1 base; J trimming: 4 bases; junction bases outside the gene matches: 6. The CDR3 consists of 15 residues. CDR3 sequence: CASSLVRGRLYEQYF. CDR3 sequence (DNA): TGTGCCAGCAGCTTAGTCCGCGGGAGGTTGTACGAGCAGTACTTC.